Listed below are T cell receptor beta chains from one sample, sequenced in a study of STAT3 mutations in large granular lymphocyte leukemia. Some clones are missing from TCRdb's copy, which holds only in-frame ones; the method was immunoSEQ multiplex PCR. The sample consists of tens of thousands of clones, roughly 77% of them appearing once. Sequencing was performed on PBMCs. The receptors were sampled from a human donor with T large granular lymphocyte leukemia. Some clones in this sample may be carry-over from other donors' samples. Both conserved end residues are part of each CDR3. A D gene is named only where the DNA matches it firmly. Clone size is shown for a subset of rows, as once, few, many or a class of expanded clone.

V gene,D gene,J gene,clone size,CDR3 DNA,CDR3 protein
TRBV18,NA,TRBJ1-3,NA,TGTGCCAGCTCACCACAAGGACCCAGCTCTGGAAACACCATATATTTT,CASSPQGPSSGNTIYF
TRBV5-1,TRBD2,TRBJ2-2,NA,TGCGCCAGCAGCTTCTTTCTAGCGGGGGCCGCGAACACCGGGGAGCTGTTTTTT,CASSFFLAGAANTGELFF
TRBV5-1,NA,TRBJ1-3,few,TGCGCCAGCAGCGCCGACACGGCCTCTGGAAACACCATATATTTT,CASSADTASGNTIYF
TRBV7-9,NA,TRBJ1-4,NA,TGTGCCAGCAGCTTAGCCCTTCGGGACACCTACCGTGAAAAACTGTTTTTT,CASSLALRDTYREKLFF
TRBV30,NA,TRBJ1-6,NA,TGTGCCTGGAGTGTAAGCGGGGGGGGTTCACCCCTCCACTTT,CAWSVSGGGSPLHF
TRBV7-8,TRBD1,TRBJ2-7,NA,TGTGCCAGCAGCTTAGGTCCAGGGGGCTACGAGCAGTACTTC,CASSLGPGGYEQYF
TRBV7-2,NA,TRBJ2-7,NA,TGTGCCAGCAGCTTACTGGACCTCTCCTACGAGCAGTACTTC,CASSLLDLSYEQYF
TRBV15,TRBD1,TRBJ2-7,NA,TGTGCCACCAGCTGGGGACAGCTCTACGAGCAGTACTTC,CATSWGQLYEQYF
TRBV5-1,NA,TRBJ2-1,NA,TGCGCCAGCAGCTCCGATTACAGGGAGCATGAGCAGTTCTTC,CASSSDYREHEQFF
TRBV6-6,TRBD1,TRBJ2-7,NA,TGTGCCAGCCTGGGACAGGGTGAGCAGTACTTC,CASLGQGEQYF
TRBV13,NA,TRBJ2-2,NA,TGTGCCAGCAGCTCACGGGGAGTAGACACCGGGGAGCTGTTTTTT,CASSSRGVDTGELFF
TRBV10-2,TRBD2,TRBJ2-3,NA,TGCGCCAGCAGCGGACTAGCGTCAACAGATACGCAGTATTTT,CASSGLASTDTQYF
TRBV9,TRBD1,TRBJ1-2,NA,TGTGCCAGCAGCGAGGGGGCCCGAGGGACATATGGCTACACCTTC,CASSEGARGTYGYTF
TRBV5-6,TRBD1,TRBJ2-7,NA,TGTGCCAGCAGCTTTGACAGGGGCTACGAGCAGTACTTC,CASSFDRGYEQYF
TRBV7-9,NA,TRBJ2-2,NA,TGTGCCAGCAGCTTTACAGCGACGAACACCGGGGAGCTGTTTTTT,CASSFTATNTGELFF
TRBV11-2,TRBD1,TRBJ1-1,NA,TGTGCCAGCAGCTCCCGGGACAGGGGCACTGAAGCTTTCTTT,CASSSRDRGTEAFF
TRBV30,NA,TRBJ1-2,NA,TGTGCCCGGGGGGTCAATGGGGGCTACACCTTC,CARGVNGGYTF
TRBV13,NA,TRBJ1-1,NA,TGTGCCAGCACCTATTATGGGAGAAACGCTGAAGCTTTCTTT,CASTYYGRNAEAFF
TRBV28,NA,TRBJ1-2,NA,TGTGCCAGCAGTTTTATCGAGTCGTCCCGGGGTGGCTACACCTTC,CASSFIESSRGGYTF
TRBV27,NA,TRBJ1-4,few,TGTGCCAGCAGTCCGCTGGGGGGATCTCATGAAAAACTGTTTTTT,CASSPLGGSHEKLFF
TRBV7-8,NA,TRBJ1-6,NA,TGTGCCAGCACTCCGGCCGGCTACCGAAGAGATTCACCCCTCCACTTT,CASTPAGYRRDSPLHF
TRBV6-5,NA,TRBJ1-1,once,TGTGCCAGCAGTTTACAGCACAACACTGAAGCTTTCTTT,CASSLQHNTEAFF
TRBV25-1,NA,TRBJ1-3,NA,TGTGCCAGCAGTGAGGCTGGAAGTGGAAACACCATATATTTT,CASSEAGSGNTIYF
TRBV18,NA,TRBJ2-3,NA,TGTGCCAGCTCACCCCCCTCCACGGGGGACACAGATACGCAGTATTTT,CASSPPSTGDTDTQYF
TRBV30,NA,TRBJ1-4,NA,TGTGCCTGGAGTGATGGATTGGCTAATGAAAAACTGTTTTTT,CAWSDGLANEKLFF
TRBV4-1,NA,TRBJ2-7,NA,TGCGCCAGCAGCCAAGCCCCGGGAACACACGAGCAGTACTTC,CASSQAPGTHEQYF
TRBV7-9,NA,TRBJ1-1,NA,TGTGCCAGCAGCCAACTGTCAGGGATCACTGAAGCTTTCTTT,CASSQLSGITEAFF
TRBV5-1,NA,TRBJ2-7,NA,TGCGCCAGCAGCTTGGATCTCTACGAGCAGTACTTC,CASSLDLYEQYF
TRBV15,NA,TRBJ1-2,NA,TGTGCCACCAGCAGGATCGGAGGGCACTATGGCTACACCTTC,CATSRIGGHYGYTF
TRBV2,NA,TRBJ1-4,few,TGTGCCAGCAGTGTCGGGGCTTGGGAAAAACTGTTTTTT,CASSVGAWEKLFF
TRBV5-6,NA,TRBJ1-6,NA,TGTGCCAGCAGCTTGCCGGACAGAAGAAGGGATTCACCCCTCCACTTT,CASSLPDRRRDSPLHF
TRBV7-2,TRBD2,TRBJ2-1,NA,TGTGCCAGCAGCTTAGTTAGCGGGGGGGTGAATGAGCAGTTCTTC,CASSLVSGGVNEQFF
TRBV28,TRBD2,TRBJ2-5,NA,TGTGCCAGCAGGGAAAACAGCGGGGGTAAGACCCAGTACTTC,CASRENSGGKTQYF
TRBV7-8,NA,TRBJ1-3,NA,TGTGCCAGCAGCTTACGCCGATTCACGCCAGGAAACACCATATATTTT,CASSLRRFTPGNTIYF
TRBV6-6,NA,TRBJ1-2,few,TGTGCCAGCAGTTACAATCGGCCCGATGACTATGGCTACACCTTC,CASSYNRPDDYGYTF
TRBV5-1,TRBD1,TRBJ2-1,NA,TGCGCCAGCAGCCCTTGGACAGGGGTCGTTTACAATGAGCAGTTCTTC,CASSPWTGVVYNEQFF
TRBV18,TRBD1,TRBJ2-2,NA,TGTGCCAGCTCACCACTTCCGTTCGGACAGGGCACCGGGGAGCTGTTTTTT,CASSPLPFGQGTGELFF
TRBV30,NA,TRBJ2-1,NA,TGTGCCTGGACCCGCTACAATGAGCAGTTCTTC,CAWTRYNEQFF
TRBV20-1,NA,TRBJ2-3,NA,TGCAGTGCTAGCGTGGGGGATACGCAGTATTTT,CSASVGDTQYF
TRBV5-1,TRBD1,TRBJ1-1,NA,TGCGCCAGCAGCTTCGGGACAGGGGGGCTGAACACTGAAGCTTTCTTT,CASSFGTGGLNTEAFF
TRBV6-5,NA,TRBJ1-3,once,TGTGCCAGCAGTTACCGGGGAGTGGGTAAAGAAAACACCATATATTTT,CASSYRGVGKENTIYF